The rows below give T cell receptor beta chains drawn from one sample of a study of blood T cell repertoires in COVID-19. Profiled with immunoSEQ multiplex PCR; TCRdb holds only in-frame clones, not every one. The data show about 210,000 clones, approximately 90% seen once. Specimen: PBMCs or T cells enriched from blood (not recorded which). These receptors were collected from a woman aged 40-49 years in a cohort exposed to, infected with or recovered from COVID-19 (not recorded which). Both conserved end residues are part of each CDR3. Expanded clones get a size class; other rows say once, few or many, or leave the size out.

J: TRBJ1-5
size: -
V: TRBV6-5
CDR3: CASSYGTGGNQPQHF

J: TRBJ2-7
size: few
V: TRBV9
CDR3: CASSLSGAGYEQYF

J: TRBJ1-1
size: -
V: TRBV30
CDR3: CAWSEGLEGEAFF

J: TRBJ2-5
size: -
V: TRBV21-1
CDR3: CASSKGVSGETQYF

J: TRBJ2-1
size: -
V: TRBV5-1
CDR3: CASSFGRNEQFF

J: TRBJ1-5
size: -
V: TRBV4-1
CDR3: CASSQDFQGAPGSNQPQHF

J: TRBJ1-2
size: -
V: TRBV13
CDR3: CASSLDLGSDRFNYGYTF

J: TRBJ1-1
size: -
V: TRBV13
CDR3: CASSPRQGNTEAFF

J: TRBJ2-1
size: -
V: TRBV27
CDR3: CASSSNSGMFF

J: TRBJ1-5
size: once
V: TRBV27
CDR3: CASSFQGEGQPQHF

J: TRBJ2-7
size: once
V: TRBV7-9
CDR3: CASSLALQGRSYEQYF

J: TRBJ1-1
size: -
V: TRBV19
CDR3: CASSIIAGTEAFF

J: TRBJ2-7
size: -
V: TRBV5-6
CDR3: CASRGTGSYEQYF

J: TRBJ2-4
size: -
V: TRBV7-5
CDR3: CVRSQRPVGVTKNIQYF

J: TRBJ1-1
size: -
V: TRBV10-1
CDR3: CASSDTRNTEAFF

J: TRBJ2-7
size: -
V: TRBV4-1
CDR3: CASSHKTGIQDEQYF

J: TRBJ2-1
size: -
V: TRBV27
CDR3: CASSLTLGEGTYNEQFF

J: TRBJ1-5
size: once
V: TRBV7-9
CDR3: CASSLGGWNNQPQHF

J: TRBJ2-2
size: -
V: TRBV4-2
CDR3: CASSLRTSGSNTGELFF

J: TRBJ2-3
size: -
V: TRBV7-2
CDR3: CASSPSWRKTDTQYF

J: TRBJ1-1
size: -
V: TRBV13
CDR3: CASSLGQGLNTEAFF

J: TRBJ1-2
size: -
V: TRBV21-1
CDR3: CASSRWDRGFHGYTF

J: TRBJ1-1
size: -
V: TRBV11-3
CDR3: CASSFGTATEAFF

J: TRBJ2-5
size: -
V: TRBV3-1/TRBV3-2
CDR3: CASSHPRGLARRLGETQYF

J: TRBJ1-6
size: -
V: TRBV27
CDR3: CASSETDNSPLHF

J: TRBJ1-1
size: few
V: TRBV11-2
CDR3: CASSMSTEAFF

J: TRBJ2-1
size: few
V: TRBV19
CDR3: CASSTTPLYYNEQFF

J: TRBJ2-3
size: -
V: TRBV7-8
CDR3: CASSLGPGGDTQYF

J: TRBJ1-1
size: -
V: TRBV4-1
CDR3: CASSQGPMGGTEAFF

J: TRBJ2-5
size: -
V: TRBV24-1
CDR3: CATSVDRYQETQYF

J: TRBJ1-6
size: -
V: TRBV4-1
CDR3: CASSQETGYGSPLHF

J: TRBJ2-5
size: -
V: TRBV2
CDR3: CASSEVVDGETQYF

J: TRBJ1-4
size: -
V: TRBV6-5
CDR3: CASSRFNEKLFF

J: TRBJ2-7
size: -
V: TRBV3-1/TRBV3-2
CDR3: CASSQDFASGRNEQYF

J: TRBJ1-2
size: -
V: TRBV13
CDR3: CASTLRTRANYGYTF

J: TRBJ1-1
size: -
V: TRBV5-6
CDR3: CASSLGIQYMNTEAFF

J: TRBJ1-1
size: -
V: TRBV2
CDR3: CASSPGTGLRGVNTEAFF

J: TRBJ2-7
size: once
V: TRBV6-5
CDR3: CASTEWGTRDYEQYF

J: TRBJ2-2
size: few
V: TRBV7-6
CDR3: CASSLDRSANTGELFF

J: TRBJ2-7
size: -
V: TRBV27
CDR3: CASSKQGADHEQYF

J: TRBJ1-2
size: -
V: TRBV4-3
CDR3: CASSQRQGDGYTF

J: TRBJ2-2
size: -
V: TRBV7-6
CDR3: CASSLESGRLFF

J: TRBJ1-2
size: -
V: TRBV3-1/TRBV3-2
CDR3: CASSQGNRDGYTF

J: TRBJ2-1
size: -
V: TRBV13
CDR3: CASSPNNEQFF

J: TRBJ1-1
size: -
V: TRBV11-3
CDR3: CASSLAGTGFTAFF

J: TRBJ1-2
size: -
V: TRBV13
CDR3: CASSLGQGNYGYTF

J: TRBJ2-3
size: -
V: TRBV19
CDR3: CASSIDGLASGRTTDTQYF

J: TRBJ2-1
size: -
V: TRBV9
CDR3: CASSVGAGNEQFF

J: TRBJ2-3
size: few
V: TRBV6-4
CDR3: CASSDSGRDTQYF

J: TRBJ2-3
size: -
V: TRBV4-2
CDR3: CASSPGLAGGPYDPDTQYF

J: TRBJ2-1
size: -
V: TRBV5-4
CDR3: CASSLVGNSYNEQFF